Below, 14 T cell receptor beta chains from the same sample are listed, as sequenced in a study of blood T cells in healthy people across ages. Alongside a J-beta primer mix, a sample-barcoded 5' primer served in a second PCR lasting roughly 6 to 12 cycles. One entry per CDR3 protein results from TCRdb running MiXCR on the 5' RACE reads. The sample yields some 320,000 distinct CDR3 sequences, 25% to 30% seen once. The sample was blood. The source is a woman in her 70s in good health.

This clonotype was counted between two and nine times. The chain couples TRBV5-1 to TRBJ2-1, with 10 bases matching TRBD2. Germline loops: CDR1 SGHRS, CDR2 YFSETQ. The CDR3 loop spans 16 amino acids. With V trimmed by 4 bases and J by 0 bases, 4 bases remained unmatched. CDR3 sequence: CASSTGLAASYNEQFF. CDR3 sequence (DNA): TGCGCCAGCAGCACCGGACTAGCGGCCTCCTACAATGAGCAGTTCTTC.

The J gene is TRBJ2-1, the V gene TRBV20-1; TRBD2 might be the D (6 bases). Per germline, CDR1 DFQATT and CDR2 SNEGSKA (reference sequence). V gave up 6 bases and J gave up 10 bases, with 19 bases separating them. This CDR3 comprises 13 residues. The CDR3 protein is CSAHGGVVGEQFF. The CDR3 DNA reads TGCAGTGCCCACGGAGGGGTCGTGGGGGAGCAGTTCTTC.

V gene TRBV29-1 combines with J gene TRBJ1-2, with D possibly being TRBD1 (5 bases). The CDR3 extends over 11 amino acids. The germline V gene has CDR1 SQVTM and CDR2 ANQGSEA. V lost 3 bases and J 3 bases, leaving 5 bases between the germline ends. The DNA for the CDR3 is TGCAGCGTTGACAGGGACTATGGCTACACCTTC. Translation: CSVDRDYGYTF.

The chain combines TRBV20-1 with TRBJ2-5, with 8 bases fitting TRBD2. V was pared by 5 bases and J by 5 bases, with 13 bases of the junction left unmatched. CDR3 length equals 15 residues. Germline CDR1 DFQATT, CDR2 SNEGSKA (reference sequence). CDR3 DNA sequence: TGCAGTGCTCCGGATAGACCGGGAGGGGGGGAGACCCAGTACTTC. Its translation: CSAPDRPGGGETQYF.

Only a few counts were recorded for this clonotype. V gene TRBV7-2 combines with J gene TRBJ1-3; D not resolved. Germline CDR1 reads SGHTA; CDR2 reads FQGNSA. Deletions cut 0 bases from V and 0 bases from J, with 3 bases between. The CDR3 has 14 residues. The CDR3 is CASSLAISGNTIYF. CDR3 bases: TGTGCCAGCAGCTTAGCGATCTCTGGAAACACCATATATTTT.

The CDR3 DNA reads as TGCAGCGCACGAGAGAGCGGGGAGCTGTTTTTT. Its protein is CSARESGELFF. The V and J genes are TRBV29-1 and TRBJ2-2; D unclear. In germline, CDR1 is SQVTM, CDR2 ANQGSEA. V gave up 7 bases and J gave up 7 bases, with 10 bases separating them. The CDR3 is 11 residues long.

The rearrangement links TRBV4-3 to TRBJ2-7; possible D gene TRBD1, 7 bases. CDR3 size: 13 residues. The germline V gene has CDR1 LGHNA and CDR2 YSLEER. The ends were cut back, 0 bases at V and 9 bases at J, with 12 bases in the middle. CDR3 protein: CASSQDGRGVQYF. The CDR3 DNA follows: TGCGCCAGCAGCCAAGATGGCAGGGGGGTGCAGTACTTC.

The rearrangement joins TRBV7-2 to TRBJ2-7, with 13 bases aligning to TRBD2. The CDR3 loop spans 16 amino acids. V dropped 6 bases and J dropped 0; count of bases not matched to a gene: 5. The germline V gene encodes CDR1 SGHTA and CDR2 FQGNSA. Here the CDR3 reads CASRPGTSGNSYEQYF. CDR3 nucleotide sequence: TGTGCCAGCAGACCCGGGACTAGCGGGAACTCCTACGAGCAGTACTTC.

The chain recombines TRBV19 with TRBJ1-1; 7 bases fit TRBD1. Germline V gives CDR1 LNHDA, CDR2 SQIVND (reference sequence). V shed 3 bases, J shed 1 base, and the junction held 2 bases outside the gene matches. The length of the CDR3 is 14 residues. The CDR3 spells CASSMTGWNTEAFF. The DNA of the CDR3 is TGTGCCAGTAGTATGACAGGGTGGAACACTGAAGCTTTCTTT.

The genes are TRBV24-1 and TRBJ2-3, with TRBD1 matching 7 bases. V was pared by 7 bases and J by 1 base, with 4 bases of the junction left unmatched. CDR1 is KGHDR, CDR2 SFDVKD, per germline. The CDR3 totals 14 residues. The DNA of the CDR3 is TGTGCCACCAGAGGACAGGTTGGCACAGATACGCAGTATTTT. It codes for CATRGQVGTDTQYF.

The CDR3 protein is CSARSQGITYEQYF. The DNA for the CDR3 is TGCAGTGCTAGATCCCAGGGAATCACTTACGAGCAGTACTTC. The rearrangement links TRBV20-1 to TRBJ2-7, with TRBD1 as a possible D gene (5 bases). There are 14 residues in the CDR3. The V end was cut by 2 bases, the J end by 4 bases, with 15 bases between. Germline lookup yields CDR1 DFQATT and CDR2 SNEGSKA (reference sequence).

The V gene is TRBV11-1, the J gene TRBJ2-1, with 11 bases that match TRBD2. The CDR3 runs 16 residues. The V gene end was trimmed by 1 base and the J gene end by 8 bases; junction bases not matched to a gene: 7. Germline V gene sequence: CDR1 SGHAT, CDR2 FQDESV (reference sequence). The CDR3 coding sequence is TGTGCCAGCAGCTTAGGGGCTAGCGGGAGGCTCGATGAGCAGTTCTTC. Encoded protein: CASSLGASGRLDEQFF.

The sample holds a few counts of this clonotype. This sequence joins TRBV14 and TRBJ2-3; the D is unclear. The ends were cut back, 1 base at V and 2 bases at J, with 13 bases in the middle. The CDR3 extends over 16 amino acids. Per germline, CDR1 SGHDN and CDR2 FVKESK. The CDR3 sequence is CASSQVSYETTDTQYF. CDR3 coding DNA: TGTGCCAGCAGCCAAGTCAGCTACGAAACCACAGATACGCAGTATTTT. The full variable domain, in which reference TRBV14 and TRBJ2-3 provide the parts outside the CDR3, is EAGVTQFPSHSVIEKGQTVTLRCDPISGHDNLYWYRRVMGKEIKFLLHFVKESKQDESGMPNNRFLAERTGGTYSTLKVQPAELEDSGVYFCASSQVSYETTDTQYFGPGTRLTVL.

This clonotype was seen repeatedly, ten times or more. This chain uses TRBV12-3 or TRBV12-4 with TRBJ1-2; D gene unclear. The CDR3 contains 13 residues. Between the trimmed V and J ends, which lost 5 bases and 6 bases, there was a span of 13 bases. CDR3 DNA sequence: TGTGCCAGCAGTCCAGCGTGGGAGGATGGCTACACCTTC. Translated: CASSPAWEDGYTF.